Given below is one T cell receptor (beta chain) in context. Its antigen is as yet unknown. Time point indicated: recipient sample about 28 days before transplant, after cytoreduction. Samples: about 28 days before transplant, then days 30, 100 and 180 after. This sample is part of a study of T cell clonotyping in hematopoietic cell transplantation. Study-wide results and caveats: Pathologically expanded recipient clonotypes increased progressively from day 30 to day 180 as diversity fell.

Germline loops: CDR1 SGHKS, CDR2 YYEKEE (reference sequence). Trimming took 0 bases from V and 9 from J, leaving 16 bases between them. This CDR3 spans 15 amino acids. Assay used: immunoSEQ multiplex PCR; TCRdb lists only in-frame clones, some missing. The data contain over 15,000 clones, roughly 80% of them seen just once; the ten biggest clones take up about 17%. The sequence came from a man aged 60 to 69 with acute myeloid leukemia. Some clones in this sample may be carry-over from other donors' samples. Sequenced material: peripheral blood mononuclear cells, taken before stem cell transplant. The J gene is TRBJ1-5, the V gene TRBV5-5; TRBD1 might be the D (5 bases). The CDR3 DNA is TGTGCCAGCAGCTTGGAGTTCAGACAGCTAGGGCCCCAGCATTTT. Translating it yields CASSLEFRQLGPQHF.